The present T cell receptor beta chain was sequenced within a study of OX40 agonist ivuxolimab in advanced cancers. Notes on the study in general: Clonal expansion from baseline to week 6 occurred in both CD4+ and CD8+ T cells.

This clone was counted between two and nine times. What it recognizes is unknown. Sequencing used immunoSEQ multiplex PCR; TCRdb keeps in-frame clones, though not all of them. This sample yields about 49,000 clones, of which around four fifths are seen a single time; over 1.5% belongs to the top ten. This CDR3 has 22 amino acids. Germline V gives CDR1 SGHRS, CDR2 YFSETQ. J lost 2 bases, V lost 3 bases, and 20 bases had no gene match. The rearrangement links TRBV5-1 to TRBJ2-1; TRBD2 aligns across 13 bases. This clonotype originated in an adult with an advanced solid tumor such as melanoma, head and neck, liver or kidney cancer. This material consisted of CD4+ or CD8+ T cells sorted from blood, taken in a trial of the OX40 agonist ivuxolimab. CDR3 sequence (DNA): TGCGCCAGCAGCTACCGGATACCTACTAGCGGGAGGGCCTTGGGAACCTACAATGAGCAGTTCTTC. The encoded protein is CASSYRIPTSGRALGTYNEQFF.